The present T cell receptor beta chain was sequenced within a study of cytomegalovirus exposure and HLA in healthy donors. Study-level background: Early release data held around 80 million unique TCRs from HLA-typed donors.

Study results and caveats: An ancestry cluster, one associated with Asian ancestry, reportedly showed fewer N-insertions than the approximately 670-donor mean in a later analysis. As a later analysis showed, a missense DCLRE1C variant was linked to trimming of TCR beta V- and J-genes. About 87% or about 30% of the time was how often most TCR beta V segments were productive, according to an earlier analysis.

Comment on this clone: Its antigen is unknown.

Primers included in the PCR were 60 Vbeta and 13 Jbeta primers. The assay was immunoSEQ multiplex PCR, and TCRdb's table has in-frame clones only and misses some. The clone table shows approximately 96,000 clones, with the ten largest holding just over 5.5%. Germline V gives CDR1 SGHTS, CDR2 YDEGEE. V was shortened by 0 bases and J by 1 base, with 16 bases between the two germline ends. The CDR3 has 17 residues. This receptor was obtained from a girl between 10 and 17 years old in good health and CMV-seropositive. The rearrangement uses TRBV5-8 and TRBJ1-1, with D possibly TRBD1 on 5 matching bases. Sequencing was carried out using PBMCs. The DNA of the CDR3 is TGTGCCAGCAGCTTGGTCGTCAGGGTCTTGGAGAACACTGAAGCTTTCTTT. Protein sequence: CASSLVVRVLENTEAFF.